Presented here are 28 T cell receptor beta chains from one specimen sequenced in a study of CD8 T cells in ankylosing spondylitis. Study conclusions and caveats: Ankylosing spondylitis blood appeared to carry a characteristic TCR beta motif of under ten highly homologous variants.

TCRdb independently ran MiXCR on the 5' RACE reads; one entry per CDR3 protein. This sample has 750,000 to 850,000 distinct CDR3 sequences, with 12% found just once. Antigens for these TCRs are unknown. Sequencing input: blood, either unsorted or a sorted T cell fraction (not recorded which). These receptors all stem from a male donor with ankylosing spondylitis.

The chain has TRBV7-8 and TRBJ2-4; 11 positions agree with TRBD2. Trimming took 5 bases from V and 1 from J; bases not matched to a gene: 16. The CDR3 is 20 residues long. Looked up from germline, CDR1 is SGHVS and CDR2 is FQNEAQ. CDR3 protein: CASSPRRTSGLPGAKNIQYF. The CDR3 DNA reads TGTGCCAGCAGCCCTAGGCGGACTAGCGGGTTACCTGGGGCCAAAAACATTCAGTACTTC.

The sample holds a few counts of this clonotype. The chain combines TRBV5-1 with TRBJ2-7; 8 nucleotides line up with TRBD1. CDR3 size: 16 residues. The germline V gene encodes CDR1 SGHRS and CDR2 YFSETQ. The trim removed 4 bases at V and 4 bases at J, leaving 13 bases unmatched. CDR3 in DNA: TGCGCCAGCAGCCTAAACGGACAGGGCTTCGGATACGAGCAGTACTTC. Translating gives CASSLNGQGFGYEQYF.

The chain uses TRBV4-2 and TRBJ1-1; D perhaps matches TRBD1 (5 bases). The V gene's germline CDR1 is LGHNA and CDR2 YNFKEQ. This CDR3 spans 14 amino acids. The ends were cut back, 0 bases at V and 4 bases at J, with 9 bases in the middle. The CDR3 here is CASSQDRVATEAFF. DNA of the CDR3: TGTGCCAGCAGCCAAGACAGGGTGGCCACTGAAGCTTTCTTT.

This clonotype occurred many times. The chain recombines TRBV29-1 with TRBJ1-2, with D possibly matching TRBD1 (5 bases). Germline V lookup: CDR1 SQVTM, CDR2 ANQGSEA. The CDR3 is made up of 13 amino acids. Trimming shortened V by 4 bases and J by 1 base, and 10 bases separated the two germline ends. CDR3 in amino acids: CSVGQQLNYGYTF. Written as DNA, the CDR3 is TGCAGCGTTGGACAGCAGCTTAACTATGGCTACACCTTC. Variable domain in full (rest from reference TRBV29-1 and TRBJ1-2): SAVISQKPSRDICQRGTSLTIQCQVDSQVTMMFWYRQQPGQSLTLIATANQGSEATYESGFVIDKFPISRPNLTFSTLTVSNMSPEDSSIYLCSVGQQLNYGYTFGSGTRLTVV.

This clonotype showed up many times. The rearrangement uses TRBV5-1 and TRBJ2-3; tentative D call: TRBD1 (5 bases). The length of the CDR3 is 12 residues. Looked up from germline, CDR1 is SGHRS and CDR2 is YFSETQ. V shed 4 bases and J shed 6 bases, with 9 bases lying between them. As DNA, the CDR3 is TGCGCCAGCAGCACCGGACACGATACGCAGTATTTT. Encoded protein: CASSTGHDTQYF.

Only one count was recorded for this clonotype. This chain uses TRBV24-1 with TRBJ1-1; 10 bases are shared with TRBD1. V dropped 7 bases and J dropped 5; count of bases not matched to a gene: 12. This CDR3 is built from 16 residues. Per the germline V gene, CDR1 is KGHDR and CDR2 is SFDVKD. The CDR3 DNA follows: TGTGCCACCAGAGGACAGGGGGTCCCCCGGCGGACTGAAGCTTTCTTT. This encodes CATRGQGVPRRTEAFF.

This clonotype occurred many times. CDR3 in DNA: TGCAGCGCTCCCCGGGACAGGGAGAACACTGAAGCTTTCTTT. Amino acid sequence: CSAPRDRENTEAFF. The chain carries TRBV29-1 and TRBJ1-1, with 9 nucleotides matching TRBD1. V trimming: 7 bases; J trimming: 1 base; junction bases outside the gene matches: 7. The V gene's germline CDR1 is SQVTM and CDR2 ANQGSEA. The CDR3 is made up of 14 amino acids.

The V call is TRBV10-3, the J call TRBJ2-2; tentatively, D is TRBD1 (5 bases). With 0 bases removed from V and 2 bases from J, the gap between germline ends came to 16 bases. There are 18 residues in the CDR3. Germline V gives CDR1 ENHRY, CDR2 SYGVKD. CDR3 sequence: CAISESNAGLGNTGELFF. The CDR3 DNA reads as TGTGCCATCAGTGAGTCGAATGCAGGGCTTGGCAACACCGGGGAGCTGTTTTTT.

The chain combines TRBV12-3 or TRBV12-4 with TRBJ1-5; 8 bases are a match to TRBD1. V was clipped by 4 bases and J by 7 bases; unmatched bases: 9. This CDR3 contains 15 residues. The CDR3 loop reads CASSSLQGARQPQHF. CDR3 sequence (DNA): TGTGCCAGCAGTTCCCTTCAGGGGGCACGGCAGCCCCAGCATTTT.

This clonotype was observed many times. This chain links TRBV6-2 or TRBV6-3 with TRBJ2-3, with no clear D. This CDR3 has 12 residues. CDR1 and CDR2 from the germline V gene are MNHEY and SVGEGT. Trimming removed 6 bases at V and 2 bases at J, with 6 bases between. The CDR3 here is CASRLDTDTQYF. The CDR3 DNA sequence: TGTGCCAGCAGGCTAGACACAGATACGCAGTATTTT.

This clonotype appeared a few times. The rearrangement uses TRBV10-2 and TRBJ2-7, with D maybe TRBD1 (6 bases). The CDR3 totals 14 residues. The V gene lost 6 bases and the J gene lost 2 bases, with 14 bases spanning the gap. Germline V gives CDR1 WSHSY, CDR2 SAAADI. CDR3 sequence reads: CASRPGTSAYEQYF. CDR3 nucleotide sequence: TGCGCCAGCAGGCCCGGGACATCAGCCTACGAGCAGTACTTC.

The gene calls are TRBV28 and TRBJ2-3; D is uncertain. Between the trimmed V and J ends, which lost 3 bases and 4 bases, there was a span of 2 bases. This CDR3 spans 11 amino acids. Germline V gene data show CDR1 as MDHEN and CDR2 as SYDVKM. CDR3 in DNA: TGTGCCAGCAGTTTGCCAGATACGCAGTATTTT. Its translation is CASSLPDTQYF.

There are a few counts of this clonotype. The rearrangement uses TRBV20-1 and TRBJ1-1; D is unresolved. Germline V gene data show CDR1 as DFQATT and CDR2 as SNEGSKA (reference sequence). Trimming stripped 0 bases from V and 10 bases from J, with 9 bases between. This CDR3 has 11 residues. As DNA, the CDR3 is TGCAGTGCTAGAGATTCTGAAGGAGCTTTCTTT. Translation gives CSARDSEGAFF.

The V gene is TRBV20-1, the J gene TRBJ1-5, with 7 bases that match TRBD1. The V gene's germline CDR1 is DFQATT and CDR2 SNEGSKA (reference sequence). This CDR3 spans 12 amino acids. V was pared by 7 bases and J by 9 bases, with 9 bases of the junction left unmatched. CDR3 nucleotides: TGCAGTGGGATGGAGGGGGCAGGGCCCCAGCATTTT. Protein product: CSGMEGAGPQHF.

The sample holds many counts of this clonotype. The gene calls are TRBV7-2 and TRBJ2-1; 10 bases are shared with TRBD2. Trimming at V came to 0 bases and at J to 8 bases, leaving 7 bases not matched to a gene. CDR1 SGHTA and CDR2 FQGNSA come from the germline V gene. The length of the CDR3 is 16 residues. The CDR3, as DNA: TGTGCCAGCAGCTTAGCGCTAGCGGGAGAGCGTGATGAGCAGTTCTTC. Protein product: CASSLALAGERDEQFF.

In its sample, this clonotype was seen many times. V gene TRBV20-1 combines with J gene TRBJ1-4, with no clear D. The CDR3 covers 11 residues. Germline CDR1 DFQATT, CDR2 SNEGSKA (reference sequence). Trimming pared 6 bases from V and 10 bases from J, leaving 12 bases between. In nucleotides, the CDR3 is TGCAGTGCCTGGCACGACGGAAAACTGTTTTTT. This encodes CSAWHDGKLFF.

The chain joins TRBV5-1 to TRBJ2-2; D is perhaps TRBD1 (6 bases). With 2 bases removed from V and 5 bases from J, the gap between germline ends came to 7 bases. CDR3 size: 13 residues. The germline V gene has CDR1 SGHRS and CDR2 YFSETQ. The CDR3 DNA follows: TGCGCCAGCAGCTTAGGACAGACCGGGGAGCTGTTTTTT. It yields the protein CASSLGQTGELFF.

The chain links TRBV5-6 to TRBJ2-3; 9 bases are shared with TRBD1. The CDR3 extends over 16 amino acids. The V gene's germline CDR1 is SGHDT and CDR2 YYEEEE. V lost 4 bases and J lost 2; bases outside the gene matches: 8. The chain's CDR3 is CASSQDRGFVTDTQYF. The CDR3 DNA sequence: TGTGCCAGCAGCCAGGACAGGGGATTCGTCACAGATACGCAGTATTTT.

This clonotype has just a few counts. The rearrangement uses TRBV11-2 and TRBJ1-5; unclear D gene. From germline, CDR1 is SGHAT and CDR2 FQNNGV. This CDR3 has 13 amino acids. Trimming took 0 bases from V and 7 from J, leaving 7 bases between them. Here the CDR3 reads CASSLDVEQPQHF. Written as DNA, the CDR3 is TGTGCCAGCAGCTTAGATGTGGAGCAGCCCCAGCATTTT.

This clonotype was detected many times. CDR3 in amino acids: CASSSTTGARGLNQPQHF. The CDR3 bases are TGTGCCAGCAGCTCCACCACGGGGGCCAGGGGTCTTAATCAGCCCCAGCATTTT. This chain links TRBV11-1 with TRBJ1-5; D possibly corresponds to TRBD1 (6 bases). The CDR3 is 18 amino acids. Trimming left V 4 bases short and J 4 bases short, with 23 bases between. Germline CDR1 and CDR2: SGHAT and FQDESV (reference sequence).

V is TRBV12-3 or TRBV12-4 and J is TRBJ1-4; no firm D call. The CDR3 is 14 amino acids. V shed 3 bases and J shed 7 bases, with 12 bases lying between them. The CDR3 reads CASSLDSTGEKLFF. The CDR3 bases are TGTGCCAGCAGTTTGGACTCGACGGGTGAAAAACTGTTTTTT.

This clonotype was picked up many times. The chain recombines TRBV6-6 with TRBJ2-1; D not certain. This CDR3 is 11 amino acids long. V shed 5 bases and J shed 8 bases, with 7 bases lying between them. Germline-derived CDR1 and CDR2 are MNHNY and SVGAGI (reference sequence). The CDR3 is CASSLPDEQFF. In DNA, the CDR3 is TGTGCCAGCAGTCTCCCGGATGAGCAGTTCTTC.

V is TRBV20-1 and J is TRBJ2-1; maybe TRBD2 (5 bases). V shed 4 bases and J shed 1 base, with 11 bases lying between them. CDR3 length: 14 residues. Germline V gene sequence: CDR1 DFQATT, CDR2 SNEGSKA (reference sequence). CDR3 nucleotides: TGCAGTGCTACCGGGATATATTCCTACAATGAGCAGTTCTTC. Translating it yields CSATGIYSYNEQFF.

This clonotype was observed a handful of times. The chain joins TRBV7-2 to TRBJ2-7, with D perhaps matching TRBD2 (5 bases). The CDR3 has 13 amino acids. Trimming pared 5 bases from V and 3 bases from J, leaving 11 bases between. Germline lookup yields CDR1 SGHTA and CDR2 FQGNSA. The CDR3 protein is CASSRRRSYEQYF. DNA for the CDR3: TGTGCCAGCAGCCGGAGGAGGAGCTACGAGCAGTACTTC.

This clonotype appeared a few times. This sequence joins TRBV5-1 and TRBJ1-1; no definite D call. Germline lookup yields CDR1 SGHRS and CDR2 YFSETQ. Between the trimmed V and J ends, which lost 2 bases and 3 bases, there was a span of 8 bases. The CDR3 covers 13 residues. For the CDR3, the DNA is TGCGCCAGCAGCTTATCCTATGACACTGAAGCTTTCTTT. This translates into CASSLSYDTEAFF. Together with reference TRBV5-1 and TRBJ1-1, the CDR3 gives the full variable domain: KAGVTQTPRYLIKTRGQQVTLSCSPISGHRSVSWYQQTPGQGLQFLFEYFSETQRNKGNFPGRFSGRQFSNSRSEMNVSTLELGDSALYLCASSLSYDTEAFFGQGTRLTVV.

This clonotype was recorded a few times. The chain is built from TRBV7-9 and TRBJ1-1, with D possibly matching TRBD1 (5 bases). The V end was cut by 3 bases, the J end by 8 bases, with 13 bases between. This CDR3 comprises 13 residues. Germline CDR1 reads SEHNR; CDR2 reads FQNEAQ (reference sequence). CDR3 amino acids: CASSFRGEGEAFF. As DNA, the CDR3 is TGTGCCAGCAGCTTCCGAGGGGAGGGGGAAGCTTTCTTT.

The genes are TRBV11-2 and TRBJ2-4, with 8 bases identical to TRBD2. Unmatched junction bases numbered 18, after V lost 5 bases and J lost 0 bases. This CDR3 region has 20 residues. The germline V gene has CDR1 SGHAT and CDR2 FQNNGV. CDR3 protein: CASSPGLAFRSMEAKNIQYF. Written as DNA, the CDR3 is TGTGCCAGCAGCCCCGGACTAGCTTTCCGCTCTATGGAAGCCAAAAACATTCAGTACTTC.

The chain employs TRBV5-1 and TRBJ1-2; unclear D gene. The CDR3 covers 14 residues. Germline V CDR1 and CDR2: SGHRS, YFSETQ. Deletions cut 4 bases from V and 3 bases from J, with 13 bases between. CDR3 nucleotide sequence: TGCGCCAGCAGCGGGAGTTTCCTGGACTATGGCTACACCTTC. It yields the protein CASSGSFLDYGYTF.